This T cell receptor (beta chain) was identified during a study of neurological immune-mediated disorders. Study-wide results and caveats: Multiple sclerosis was found to have the least TCR clonal expansion, below healthy controls, and HTLV-1-associated myelopathy the most.

Where libraries were unsorted, they were derived from 2 million PBMCs stored at -80 degrees C. By sample share, this clonotype is medium-sized. Its antigen is currently unknown. The cDNA was generated by 5'RACE with 10-nucleotide random UMIs. TCRdb passed the 5' RACE reads through MiXCR, listing each CDR3 protein once. The repertoire has about 21,000 distinct CDR3 sequences, roughly 14% of them found once; the top ten carry 15%. The sample taken for sequencing was PBMCs. The source is a female donor with HTLV-1-associated myelopathy (HAM/TSP).

The CDR3 spells CASSRDTDTQYF. Written as DNA, the CDR3 is TGCGCCAGCAGCAGGGACACAGATACGCAGTATTTT. The chain couples TRBV10-2 to TRBJ2-3; possible D gene TRBD1, 5 bases. Trimming shortened V by 6 bases and J by 2 bases, and 6 bases separated the two germline ends. The CDR3 totals 12 residues. Germline V gene lookup returns CDR1 WSHSY and CDR2 SAAADI.